The 3 T cell receptor beta chains below all came from one sample that was sequenced in a study of beta chain features in type 1 diabetes. Study-level findings and limits: Moderately but significantly shorter TCRB CDR3s were found in Type 1 diabetes patients in all four CD4+ subsets.

Their antigen targets remain unknown. Reverse transcribing all isolated RNA meant expressed TCRB transcripts were sequenced. Profiling relied on immunoSEQ multiplex PCR, and the TCRdb table lists in-frame clones only, not all of them. The sample gives roughly 150,000 clones, just over 8% of which show up once; about 0.5% is in the top ten. Sequenced material: central memory CD4+ T cells from blood. The source is a woman aged 18 to 35 with type 1 diabetes.

This clone was counted only a few times. The DNA of the CDR3 is TGTGCCACCAGCAGTGTTAGTGTGGATACGCAGTATTTT. It translates to CATSSVSVDTQYF. The chain combines TRBV15 with TRBJ2-3; D is undetermined. Trimming removed 3 bases from V and 6 bases from J, with 10 bases in between. The germline gives CDR1 LNHNV, CDR2 YYDKDF (reference sequence). The CDR3 runs to 13 residues.

CDR3 nucleotides: TGTGCCAGCAGCTTGGCGACAGGGCAGGGCTACACCTTC. Its protein product is CASSLATGQGYTF. The rearrangement uses TRBV11-2 and TRBJ1-2, with 7 bases that match TRBD1. This CDR3 has 13 amino acids. The V segment lost 3 bases and the J segment 8 bases; nucleotides outside the gene matches: 6. CDR1 is SGHAT and CDR2 is FQNNGV in the germline V gene.

Only a few counts were recorded for this clone. This rearrangement joins TRBV7-9 to TRBJ2-6, with D maybe TRBD2 (6 bases). Germline CDR1 reads SEHNR; CDR2 reads FQNEAQ (reference sequence). Trimming shortened V by 1 base and J by 2 bases, and 12 bases separated the two germline ends. The length of the CDR3 is 17 residues. CDR3 in DNA: TGTGCCAGCAGCTTAGTGGGGGGAATAGCTGGGGCCAACGTCCTGACTTTC. As protein: CASSLVGGIAGANVLTF.